Shown below are 4 T cell receptor beta chains from a single sample sequenced in a study of blood T cell repertoires in COVID-19. The method was immunoSEQ multiplex PCR; TCRdb's version includes in-frame clones alone and lacks a portion of them. Counted here are 300,000 to 350,000 clones, around 87% occurring once; the ten biggest clones make up about 2%. What was sequenced was peripheral blood. Source of these receptors: a man aged 18-30 years with active or convalescent COVID-19.

The sample holds a few counts of this clone. The gene calls are TRBV2 and TRBJ1-5; D perhaps matches TRBD1 (6 bases). This CDR3 contains 14 residues. Per germline, CDR1 SNHLY and CDR2 FYNNEI. Deletions cut 4 bases from V and 3 bases from J, with 10 bases between. The DNA of the CDR3 is TGTGCCAGCAGTGCCCAGGGGAACAATCAGCCCCAGCATTTT. Amino acids: CASSAQGNNQPQHF. Full variable domain (outside the CDR3, taken from reference TRBV2 and TRBJ1-5): EPEVTQTPSHQVTQMGQEVILRCVPISNHLYFYWYRQILGQKVEFLVSFYNNEISEKSEIFDDQFSVERPDGSNFTLKIRSTKLEDSAMYFCASSAQGNNQPQHFGDGTRLSIL.

V gene TRBV18 combines with J gene TRBJ2-2; TRBD2 is a possible D gene (6 bases). CDR1 and CDR2 (germline): KGHSH, LQKENI. V was pared by 3 bases and J by 4 bases, with 12 bases between. This CDR3 is built from 15 residues. CDR3 protein: CASSPPLEGTGELFF. CDR3 in DNA: TGTGCCAGCTCACCTCCGTTGGAGGGCACCGGGGAGCTGTTTTTT.

Here the CDR3 reads CASSLSGNAEAFF. The CDR3 DNA follows: TGCGCCAGCAGCTTGTCAGGCAATGCTGAAGCTTTCTTT. The genes are TRBV5-1 and TRBJ1-1; no definite D call. Germline V CDR1 and CDR2: SGHRS, YFSETQ. V lost 1 base and J lost 6, with 10 bases in between. CDR3 length: 13 residues.

A remark on this clone: Given the absence of the conserved phenylalanine or tryptophan at the CDR3 end, a read error is likely. The DNA is omitted, as the CDR3 cannot be located on it reliably, and the CDR3 follows TCRdb's listing. This sequence joins TRBV12-3 or TRBV12-4 and TRBJ1-1; TRBD1 is the table's D call and was not checked against the DNA. The CDR3 has 11 residues if both end residues are counted. CDR3: CASRQKSGQNI.